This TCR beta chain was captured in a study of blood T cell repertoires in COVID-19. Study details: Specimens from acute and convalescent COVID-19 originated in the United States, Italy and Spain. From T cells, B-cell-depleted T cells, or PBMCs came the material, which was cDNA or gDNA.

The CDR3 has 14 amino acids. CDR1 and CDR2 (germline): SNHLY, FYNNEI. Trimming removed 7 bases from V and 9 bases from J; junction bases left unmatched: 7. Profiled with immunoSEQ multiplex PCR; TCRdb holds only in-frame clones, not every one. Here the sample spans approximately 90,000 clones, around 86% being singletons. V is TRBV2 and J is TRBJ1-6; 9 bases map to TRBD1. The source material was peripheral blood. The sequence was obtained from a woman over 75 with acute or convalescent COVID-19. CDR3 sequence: CASTSGQGFSPLHF. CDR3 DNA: TGTGCCAGCACTTCGGGACAGGGCTTTTCACCCCTCCACTTT.